These 27 T cell receptor beta chains were all obtained from the same sample, sequenced in a study of CD8 T cells in ankylosing spondylitis. MiXCR, run by TCRdb on the 5' RACE reads, gives a single entry per CDR3 protein. This table has fewer than 250,000 distinct CDR3 sequences, over 9.5% appearing once. Sequenced: blood, either unsorted or a sorted T cell fraction (not recorded which). These receptors were taken from a male donor with ankylosing spondylitis or in good health (not recorded which).

This clonotype was observed many times. V and J are TRBV6-8 and TRBJ2-1; D unclear. With 5 bases removed from V and 8 bases from J, the gap between germline ends came to 10 bases. The germline V gene has CDR1 MNHGY and CDR2 SAAAGT. The CDR3 is 12 amino acids. As DNA, the CDR3 is TGTGCCAGCAGTCCCTCCATTGATGAGCAGTTCTTC. Translation: CASSPSIDEQFF.

V and J are TRBV16 and TRBJ2-4, with 12 positions matching TRBD2. The CDR3 spans 20 residues. The ends lost 6 bases at V and 0 bases at J; junction bases unmatched: 15. Germline lookup yields CDR1 KGHSY and CDR2 FQNENV. The CDR3 DNA reads TGTGCCAGCAGACCCGACCTAGGACTAGCGGGGCAACTAGCCAAAAACATTCAGTACTTC. Its translation is CASRPDLGLAGQLAKNIQYF. Full variable domain (rest looked up from reference TRBV16 and TRBJ2-4): GEEVAQTPKHLVRGEGQKAKLYCAPIKGHSYVFWYQQVLKNEFKFLISFQNENVFDETGMPKERFSAKCLPNSPCSLEIQATKLEDSAVYFCASRPDLGLAGQLAKNIQYFGAGTRLSVL.

There are many counts of this clonotype. The CDR3 DNA reads as TGTGCCAGCAGTTACTCGCGGACAGGAATAAATGAGCAGTTCTTC. Translated, it gives CASSYSRTGINEQFF. The gene calls are TRBV6-5 and TRBJ2-1, with 7 positions matching TRBD1. The CDR3 has 15 residues. Germline assignment: CDR1 MNHEY and CDR2 SVGAGI. Germline trimming cut 0 bases from V and 7 bases from J; bases unmatched to any gene: 6.

The table lists this clonotype with many counts. The chain couples TRBV5-6 to TRBJ1-1; D unresolved. The germline CDR1 and CDR2 sequences are SGHDT and YYEEEE. Trimming stripped 5 bases from V and 1 base from J, with 9 bases between. The CDR3 is 13 residues long. The CDR3: CASRYTANTEAFF. The CDR3 bases are TGTGCCAGCAGATACACAGCGAACACTGAAGCTTTCTTT.

Many counts were recorded for this clonotype. This sequence joins TRBV7-3 and TRBJ2-1; 10 bases agree with TRBD2. J gave up 8 bases and V 3 bases, and 4 bases lay outside the gene matches. The length of the CDR3 is 14 residues. CDR1 and CDR2 (germline): SGHTA, FQGTGA. The chain's CDR3 is CASSFSSGGDEQFF. The CDR3 bases are TGTGCCAGCAGCTTTTCTAGCGGGGGCGATGAGCAGTTCTTC.

This clonotype has at least ten counts. The rearrangement uses TRBV5-1 and TRBJ2-6; weak D call: TRBD1 (5 bases). V was pared by 5 bases and J by 4 bases, with 13 bases between. In germline, CDR1 is SGHRS, CDR2 YFSETQ. The CDR3 has 15 residues. CDR3 coding DNA: TGCGCCAGCAGTGGCCAGGGCTACGGGGCCAACGTCCTGACTTTC. Translated: CASSGQGYGANVLTF. Full variable domain (remainder filled in from reference TRBV5-1 and TRBJ2-6): KAGVTQTPRYLIKTRGQQVTLSCSPISGHRSVSWYQQTPGQGLQFLFEYFSETQRNKGNFPGRFSGRQFSNSRSEMNVSTLELGDSALYLCASSGQGYGANVLTFGAGSRLTVL.

This clonotype occurred many times. The rearrangement joins TRBV12-5 to TRBJ1-1; D is unresolved. From germline, CDR1 is LGHNT and CDR2 FRNRAP. This CDR3 has 14 amino acids. Trimming removed 9 bases at V and 1 base at J, with 15 bases between. The CDR3 coding sequence is TGTGCTAGCGGCCAACGAAGCCCGAACACTGAAGCTTTCTTT. As protein: CASGQRSPNTEAFF.

This clonotype has a count of ten or more. The chain recombines TRBV12-3 or TRBV12-4 with TRBJ1-4; perhaps TRBD1 as D (5 bases). With 3 bases removed from V and 4 bases from J, the gap between germline ends came to 12 bases. The CDR3 loop spans 15 amino acids. This CDR3 reads CASSLGRRSNEKLFF. The CDR3 DNA reads as TGTGCCAGCAGTTTGGGACGGCGGAGTAATGAAAAACTGTTTTTT.

This clonotype was observed many times. The chain recombines TRBV5-1 with TRBJ1-1; 7 bases map to TRBD1. Looked up from germline, CDR1 is SGHRS and CDR2 is YFSETQ. The CDR3 has 14 amino acids. The V gene end was trimmed by 3 bases and the J gene end by 4 bases; junction bases not matched to a gene: 6. The CDR3 coding sequence is TGCGCCAGCAGCTCAAACAGGGGCGGCACTGAAGCTTTCTTT. Translation: CASSSNRGGTEAFF.

This clonotype showed up just a few times. This chain uses TRBV5-1 with TRBJ1-1, with unresolved D. This CDR3 has 16 residues. The germline CDR1 and CDR2 sequences are SGHRS and YFSETQ. V was cut by 2 bases and J by 0 bases, with 14 bases left in between. The CDR3 protein is CASSLARIDMNTEAFF. The DNA for the CDR3 is TGCGCCAGCAGCTTAGCTAGAATAGACATGAACACTGAAGCTTTCTTT.

The chain combines TRBV29-1 with TRBJ1-4; tentatively, D is TRBD1 (6 bases). The V end was cut by 5 bases, the J end by 0 bases, with 10 bases between. CDR3 size: 14 residues. Germline V gene lookup returns CDR1 SQVTM and CDR2 ANQGSEA. In DNA, the CDR3 is TGCAGCGTTCGGGGGCTAACAACTAATGAAAAACTGTTTTTT. Translated, it gives CSVRGLTTNEKLFF.

Ten or more counts support this clonotype. The chain joins TRBV12-3 or TRBV12-4 to TRBJ2-1; 8 bases are shared with TRBD1. The CDR3 length is 15 residues. V lost 4 bases, J lost 9 bases, and 11 bases stayed unmatched. The CDR3, as DNA: TGTGCCAGCAGTTCCCCGGGACAGGAGGGCGGTGAGCAGTTCTTC. This codes for CASSSPGQEGGEQFF.

The chain carries TRBV3-1 and TRBJ2-5; 11 nucleotides agree with TRBD2. CDR3 length: 17 amino acids. Germline CDR1 and CDR2: LGHDT and YNNKEL (reference sequence). Losses at the gene ends were 1 base for V and 3 bases for J; bases not matched to a gene: 7. CDR3 DNA: TGTGCCAGCAGCCAAGGGAGTTTGGGACTAGCGGAAGAGACCCAGTACTTC. It translates to CASSQGSLGLAEETQYF.

In its sample, this clonotype was seen many times. This sequence joins TRBV3-1 and TRBJ2-7; D remains ambiguous. Looked up from germline, CDR1 is LGHDT and CDR2 is YNNKEL (reference sequence). The CDR3 runs to 15 residues. Trimming took 0 bases from V and 1 from J, leaving 10 bases between them. The CDR3 nucleotides are TGTGCCAGCAGCCAAGAAAGTCTCCTTTCCTACGAGCAGTACTTC. It translates to CASSQESLLSYEQYF.

The chain has TRBV7-9 and TRBJ1-2, with D maybe TRBD1 (5 bases). Between the trimmed V and J ends, which lost 2 bases and 6 bases, there was a span of 13 bases. The CDR3 extends over 14 amino acids. Per the germline V gene, CDR1 is SEHNR and CDR2 is FQNEAQ (reference sequence). CDR3 sequence: CASSLSGGSNGYTF. DNA of the CDR3: TGTGCCAGCAGCTTATCGGGGGGGAGTAATGGCTACACCTTC.

This clonotype showed up many times. This chain uses TRBV20-1 with TRBJ1-5; perhaps TRBD1 as D (6 bases). The length of the CDR3 is 16 residues. The germline CDR1 and CDR2 sequences are DFQATT and SNEGSKA (reference sequence). V was shortened by 4 bases and J by 1 base, with 17 bases between the two germline ends. CDR3 amino acids: CSAIGAGARSNQPQHF. The CDR3 DNA reads TGCAGTGCTATAGGTGCAGGGGCACGGAGCAATCAGCCCCAGCATTTT.

This clonotype was counted ten times or more. V gene TRBV28 combines with J gene TRBJ1-5, with a possible D match to TRBD1 (6 bases). V was trimmed by 4 bases and J by 1 base, leaving 11 bases between them. This CDR3 has 15 amino acids. The germline V gene has CDR1 MDHEN and CDR2 SYDVKM. Here the CDR3 DNA reads TGTGCCAGCAGTTCCGGGGGCAAAAGCAATCAGCCCCAGCATTTT. Encoded protein: CASSSGGKSNQPQHF.

The sample holds many counts of this clonotype. This chain uses TRBV12-3 or TRBV12-4 with TRBJ2-2; possible D gene TRBD1, 6 bases. The CDR3 consists of 12 residues. Trimming stripped 7 bases from V and 9 bases from J, with 12 bases between. The CDR3: CASTGTTWELFF. DNA for the CDR3: TGTGCCAGCACCGGGACAACATGGGAGCTGTTTTTT.

This clonotype occurred a few times. This sequence joins TRBV25-1 and TRBJ1-6; the match to TRBD1 covers 7 bases. Unmatched junction bases numbered 11, after V lost 6 bases and J lost 9 bases. The CDR3 length is 15 residues. The germline gives CDR1 MGHDK, CDR2 SYGVNS. CDR3 nucleotide sequence: TGTGCCAGCAGCCAGACCGGGACAGCTCTTTCACCCCTCCACTTT. Its protein product is CASSQTGTALSPLHF. Combining the CDR3 with reference TRBV25-1 and TRBJ1-6 gives the whole variable domain EADIYQTPRYLVIGTGKKITLECSQTMGHDKMYWYQQDPGMELHLIHYSYGVNSTEKGDLSSESTVSRIRTEHFPLTLESARPSHTSQYLCASSQTGTALSPLHFGNGTRLTVT.

V and J are TRBV29-1 and TRBJ2-1; 10 bases are a match to TRBD2. J lost 0 bases, V lost 4 bases, and 6 bases had no gene match. This CDR3 has 16 amino acids. Looked up from germline, CDR1 is SQVTM and CDR2 is ANQGSEA. The DNA of the CDR3 is TGCAGCGTTGTGTTAGCGGGGGGTAGCTCCTACAATGAGCAGTTCTTC. Its protein is CSVVLAGGSSYNEQFF.

The chain joins TRBV5-1 to TRBJ2-7, with TRBD2 as a possible D gene (6 bases). Germline V gene data show CDR1 as SGHRS and CDR2 as YFSETQ. The CDR3 spans 13 residues. V shed 7 bases and J shed 4 bases, with 15 bases lying between them. In DNA, the CDR3 is TGCGCCAGCGCGCCGGGGGTCGCTTACGAGCAGTACTTC. Encoded protein: CASAPGVAYEQYF.

At least ten counts were recorded for this clonotype. The chain recombines TRBV19 with TRBJ2-1, with a tentative D call TRBD1 (6 bases). CDR1 LNHDA and CDR2 SQIVND come from the germline V gene (reference sequence). Trimming removed 5 bases from V and 2 bases from J, with 10 bases in between. This CDR3 has 14 amino acids. The chain's CDR3 is CASSVQGTYNEQFF. In nucleotides, the CDR3 is TGTGCCAGTAGTGTGCAGGGGACCTACAATGAGCAGTTCTTC.

Ten or more counts support this clonotype. V gene TRBV24-1 combines with J gene TRBJ2-3, with D possibly TRBD2 on 6 matching bases. Trimming removed 6 bases at V and 2 bases at J, with 14 bases between. Germline V CDR1 and CDR2: KGHDR, SFDVKD. The CDR3 extends over 15 amino acids. CDR3 in amino acids: CATSRRDFDTDTQYF. The CDR3 DNA reads as TGTGCCACCAGTCGCCGGGACTTCGACACAGATACGCAGTATTTT.

This clonotype came up a few times. Given a much more abundant clone one base away, this may be a read error. The chain couples TRBV3-1 to TRBJ2-7; 13 positions match TRBD2. The CDR3 is made up of 16 amino acids. CDR1 LGHDT and CDR2 YNNKEL come from the germline V gene (reference sequence). Here the CDR3 reads CACSHGLAGVYYEQYF. CDR3 DNA: TGTGCCTGCAGCCATGGACTAGCGGGGGTCTACTACGAGCAGTACTTC.

This clonotype was recorded many times. An end of the junction differs from the germline gene, which may be a read error. The rearrangement uses TRBV12-3 or TRBV12-4 and TRBJ2-3; D may be TRBD1 or TRBD2 (5 bases each). CDR3 length: 14 residues. CDR3 sequence reads: CASSLGPLTATQYF. In nucleotides, the CDR3 is TGTGCCAGCAGTTTGGGACCTCTAACAGCTACGCAGTATTTT.

The CDR3: CASTLGAGRDWTEAFF. CDR3 in DNA: TGTGCCAGCACCTTGGGGGCAGGGCGAGATTGGACTGAAGCTTTCTTT. The V call is TRBV3-1, the J call TRBJ1-1, with a weak D call TRBD1 (6 bases). The V gene lost 7 bases and the J gene lost 5 bases, with 23 bases spanning the gap. Looked up from germline, CDR1 is LGHDT and CDR2 is YNNKEL (reference sequence). The CDR3 totals 16 residues.

This clonotype was observed at least ten times. The chain links TRBV5-1 to TRBJ2-1; the D gene is possibly TRBD2 (6 bases). The CDR3 is 15 residues long. The V and J ends lost 3 bases and 6 bases respectively, with 16 bases between them. From germline, CDR1 is SGHRS and CDR2 YFSETQ. CDR3 nucleotide sequence: TGCGCCAGCAGCTCGGCGGGGACCATGGGCAATGAGCAGTTCTTC. Residues: CASSSAGTMGNEQFF.